These 4 T cell receptor beta chains were all obtained from the same sample, sequenced in a study of human T cells and chemical hapten exposure. This sample's time point: pre-sensitization, week 0. Stated treatment: therapeutic diphenylcyclopropenone sensitization with weekly scalp DPC. From the RACE reads, TCRdb called clonotypes with MiXCR, one entry per CDR3 protein. The table has a few hundred thousand distinct CDR3 sequences, around 5.5% seen once; the top ten hold about 7.7%. The sequencing used whole blood, collected in connection with sensitization to the hapten diphenylcyclopropenone (DPC). These receptors originate from a woman aged 18-30 years with alopecia areata. Some clones in this sample may be carry-over from other donors' samples.

This clonotype has more than one count but fewer than ten. The chain carries TRBV5-5 and TRBJ2-1; D is ambiguous. Looked up from germline, CDR1 is SGHKS and CDR2 is YYEKEE (reference sequence). The CDR3 is made up of 14 amino acids. The V end lost 2 bases, the J end lost 2 bases, and 8 bases lay between the germline ends. CDR3 nucleotide sequence: TGTGCCAGCAGCTTCCGGGTCCCCTACAATGAGCAGTTCTTC. It codes for CASSFRVPYNEQFF.

In this sample, this clonotype turned up many times. The chain carries TRBV6-2 or TRBV6-3 and TRBJ2-1, with 12 bases aligning to TRBD2. V trimming: 6 bases; J trimming: 7 bases; junction bases outside the gene matches: 7. The CDR3 runs to 15 residues. The germline V gene has CDR1 MNHEY and CDR2 SVGEGT. This CDR3 is CASSDRLAGGNEQFF. The CDR3 region has the DNA TGTGCCAGCAGCGATCGGCTAGCGGGAGGGAATGAGCAGTTCTTC.

This clonotype was observed a handful of times. The CDR3, as DNA: TGTGCCAGCAGCATACAGGGGGAAGCTTTCTTT. Translation gives CASSIQGEAFF. The rearrangement links TRBV7-8 to TRBJ1-1, with TRBD1 matching over 7 bases. Trimming cost V 5 bases and J 8 bases; bases outside gene matches: 2. Germline V CDR1 and CDR2: SGHVS, FQNEAQ. The CDR3 spans 11 residues.

V gene TRBV6-2 or TRBV6-3 combines with J gene TRBJ1-1; no clear D gene. The CDR3 has 13 residues. CDR1 MNHEY and CDR2 SVGEGT come from the germline V gene. The V end was cut by 3 bases, the J end by 4 bases, with 9 bases between. The CDR3 DNA is TGTGCCAGCAGTTATGGCGGTTTCACTGAAGCTTTCTTT. It specifies CASSYGGFTEAFF.